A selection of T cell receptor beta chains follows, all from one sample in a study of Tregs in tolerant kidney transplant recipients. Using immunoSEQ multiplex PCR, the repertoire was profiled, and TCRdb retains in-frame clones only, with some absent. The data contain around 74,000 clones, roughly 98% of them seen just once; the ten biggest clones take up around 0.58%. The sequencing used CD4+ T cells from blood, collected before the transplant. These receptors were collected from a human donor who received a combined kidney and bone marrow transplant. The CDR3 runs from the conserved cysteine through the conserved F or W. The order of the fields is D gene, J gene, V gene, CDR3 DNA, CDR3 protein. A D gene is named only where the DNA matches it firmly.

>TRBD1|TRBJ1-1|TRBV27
TGTGCCAGCAGTTTAGCCGGGGGACAGGCTTTCTTT
CASSLAGGQAFF
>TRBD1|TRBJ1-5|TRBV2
TGTGCCAGCAGGGCGACAGGGGGAAAAAATCAGCCCCAGCATTTT
CASRATGGKNQPQHF
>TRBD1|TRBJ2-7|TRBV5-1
TGCGCCAGCAGCTTGGAGGGGACAGGGATCGGGGAGCAGTACTTC
CASSLEGTGIGEQYF
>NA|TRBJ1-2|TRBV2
TGTGCCAGCAGTGTAACCAGGGAACGCTATGGCTACACCTTC
CASSVTRERYGYTF
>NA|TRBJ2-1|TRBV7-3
TGTGCCAGCAGCCCGACTGCTCCCAGCCGACGGGATGAGCAGTTCTTC
CASSPTAPSRRDEQFF
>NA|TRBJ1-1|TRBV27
TGTGCCAGCAGCCATGGAGGGACTGAAGCTTTCTTT
CASSHGGTEAFF
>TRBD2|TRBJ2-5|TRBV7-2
TGTGCCAGCAGCTCTCTTAGCGGGGCCACCATGGCCCAGTACTTC
CASSSLSGATMAQYF
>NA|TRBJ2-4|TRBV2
TGTGCCAGCAGTCAGCAGGGGAGAGAAAACATTCAGTACTTC
CASSQQGRENIQYF
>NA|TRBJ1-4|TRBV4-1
TGCGCCAGCAGCCAGGTAGCTACTAATGAAAAACTGTTTTTT
CASSQVATNEKLFF
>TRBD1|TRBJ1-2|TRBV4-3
TGCGCCAGCAGCAAAGGGGGGACAGCGGACTATGGCTACACCTTC
CASSKGGTADYGYTF
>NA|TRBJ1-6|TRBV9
TGTGCCAGCAGCCCCTATTCCTATAATTCACCCCTCCACTTT
CASSPYSYNSPLHF
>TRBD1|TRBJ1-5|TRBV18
TGTGCCAGCTCAGGGGACAGAAAAGATCAGCCCCAGCATTTT
CASSGDRKDQPQHF
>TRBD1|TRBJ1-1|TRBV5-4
TGTGCCAGCAGCAAGAGACAGGGGGCAGGGGTGGACACTGAAGCTTTCTTT
CASSKRQGAGVDTEAFF
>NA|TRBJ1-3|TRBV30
TGTGCCTGGAGTGTCGGGGGCTCTGGAAACACCATATATTTT
CAWSVGGSGNTIYF